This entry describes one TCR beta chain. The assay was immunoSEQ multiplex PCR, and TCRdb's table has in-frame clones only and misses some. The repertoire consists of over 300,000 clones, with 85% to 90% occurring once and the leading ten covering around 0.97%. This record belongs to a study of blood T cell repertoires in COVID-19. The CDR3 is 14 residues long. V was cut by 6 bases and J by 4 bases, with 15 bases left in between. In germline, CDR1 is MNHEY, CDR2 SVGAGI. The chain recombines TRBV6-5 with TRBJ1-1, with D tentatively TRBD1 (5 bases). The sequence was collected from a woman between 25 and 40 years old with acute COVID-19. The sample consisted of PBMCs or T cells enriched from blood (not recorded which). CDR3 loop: CASRVGGAATEAFF. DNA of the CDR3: TGTGCCAGCAGGGTCGGGGGAGCGGCCACTGAAGCTTTCTTT.